This is a list of T cell receptor beta chains from one sample in a study of blood T cell repertoires in COVID-19. Method: immunoSEQ multiplex PCR; TCRdb's copy keeps in-frame clones and lacks some. Altogether about 240,000 clones are present, approximately 83% being singletons, with the ten largest covering less than 4%. Material for sequencing was PBMCs or T cells enriched from blood (not recorded which). The receptors were sampled from a middle-aged woman with acute COVID-19. Both conserved end residues are part of each CDR3. Fields, in order: clone size, V gene, D gene, J gene, CDR3 protein, CDR3 DNA. D genes are given only for firm matches. Clone size is given for some rows only: seen once, a few or many times, or a class if the clone is expanded.

clone size: once; V gene: TRBV5-1; D gene: TRBD1; J gene: TRBJ2-7; CDR3 protein: CASSLGTGYDEQYF; CDR3 DNA: TGCGCCAGCAGCTTAGGGACAGGGTACGACGAGCAGTACTTC
clone size: .; V gene: TRBV5-4; D gene: TRBD2; J gene: TRBJ2-1; CDR3 protein: CASSSLQASGYNEQFF; CDR3 DNA: TGTGCCAGCAGCTCCCTTCAGGCTAGCGGATACAATGAGCAGTTCTTC
clone size: .; V gene: TRBV28; D gene: TRBD1; J gene: TRBJ2-5; CDR3 protein: CASSKPDREQETQYF; CDR3 DNA: TGTGCCAGCAGCAAGCCCGACAGGGAGCAAGAGACCCAGTACTTC
clone size: .; V gene: TRBV27; D gene: .; J gene: TRBJ2-3; CDR3 protein: CASSFSADTQYF; CDR3 DNA: TGTGCCAGCAGTTTTTCAGCAGATACGCAGTATTTT
clone size: .; V gene: TRBV7-9; D gene: TRBD2; J gene: TRBJ2-7; CDR3 protein: CASSRSGVSYEQYF; CDR3 DNA: TGTGCCAGCAGCCGTAGCGGGGTCTCCTACGAGCAGTACTTC
clone size: .; V gene: TRBV19; D gene: TRBD2; J gene: TRBJ2-2; CDR3 protein: CASSRGGGNTGELFF; CDR3 DNA: TGTGCCAGTAGTAGAGGCGGGGGTAACACCGGGGAGCTGTTTTTT
clone size: .; V gene: TRBV7-6; D gene: TRBD1; J gene: TRBJ2-1; CDR3 protein: CASSSSRGRNEQFF; CDR3 DNA: TGTGCCAGCAGCTCTTCCAGGGGGCGGAATGAGCAGTTCTTC
clone size: .; V gene: TRBV19; D gene: .; J gene: TRBJ2-7; CDR3 protein: CASSIEVSSYEQYF; CDR3 DNA: TGTGCCAGTAGTATAGAGGTTAGCTCCTACGAGCAGTACTTC
clone size: .; V gene: TRBV1; D gene: .; J gene: TRBJ2-1; CDR3 protein: CTSSQPNYNEQFF; CDR3 DNA: TGCACCAGCAGCCAACCTAACTACAATGAGCAGTTCTTC
clone size: few; V gene: TRBV19; D gene: TRBD1; J gene: TRBJ2-2; CDR3 protein: CASSRGQGANTGELFF; CDR3 DNA: TGTGCCAGTAGTAGAGGACAGGGGGCGAACACCGGGGAGCTGTTTTTT
clone size: .; V gene: TRBV3-1/TRBV3-2; D gene: .; J gene: TRBJ1-1; CDR3 protein: CASSQTDMNTEAFF; CDR3 DNA: TGTGCCAGCAGCCAGACAGACATGAACACTGAAGCTTTCTTT
clone size: .; V gene: TRBV7-2; D gene: .; J gene: TRBJ2-2; CDR3 protein: CASSLDGSDTGELFF; CDR3 DNA: TGTGCCAGCAGCTTAGACGGGAGTGACACCGGGGAGCTGTTTTTT
clone size: .; V gene: TRBV30; D gene: TRBD2; J gene: TRBJ2-1; CDR3 protein: CAWSRSRTSGYNEQFF; CDR3 DNA: TGTGCCTGGAGTCGGTCCCGGACTAGCGGATACAATGAGCAGTTCTTC
clone size: .; V gene: TRBV12-3/TRBV12-4; D gene: .; J gene: TRBJ2-7; CDR3 protein: CASSETSYEQYF; CDR3 DNA: TGTGCCAGCAGTGAAACGAGCTACGAGCAGTACTTC
clone size: few; V gene: TRBV6-5; D gene: TRBD1; J gene: TRBJ2-1; CDR3 protein: CASTRGPNNEQFF; CDR3 DNA: TGTGCCAGCACCAGGGGGCCTAACAATGAGCAGTTCTTC
clone size: .; V gene: TRBV6-5; D gene: TRBD2; J gene: TRBJ2-7; CDR3 protein: CASSESGRGEQYF; CDR3 DNA: TGTGCCAGCAGCGAGAGCGGGAGGGGCGAGCAGTACTTC
clone size: .; V gene: TRBV19; D gene: TRBD2; J gene: TRBJ2-7; CDR3 protein: CASSISGSGIYEQYF; CDR3 DNA: TGTGCCAGTAGTATTAGCGGGAGTGGGATCTACGAGCAGTACTTC
clone size: .; V gene: TRBV4-1; D gene: TRBD2; J gene: TRBJ2-2; CDR3 protein: CASRKGGRGAGELFF; CDR3 DNA: TGCGCCAGCAGGAAGGGCGGGAGGGGTGCCGGGGAGCTGTTTTTT
clone size: .; V gene: TRBV9; D gene: .; J gene: TRBJ2-1; CDR3 protein: CASSVADRQNEQFF; CDR3 DNA: TGTGCCAGCAGCGTAGCCGACAGACAGAATGAGCAGTTCTTC
clone size: once; V gene: TRBV29-1; D gene: TRBD2; J gene: TRBJ2-5; CDR3 protein: CSVNPRRAGGETQYF; CDR3 DNA: TGCAGCGTGAACCCTCGTAGGGCGGGAGGGGAGACCCAGTACTTC
clone size: once; V gene: TRBV2; D gene: TRBD2; J gene: TRBJ2-5; CDR3 protein: CARSREVGETQYF; CDR3 DNA: TGTGCCAGATCCCGGGAGGTGGGAGAGACCCAGTACTTC
clone size: .; V gene: TRBV11-2; D gene: TRBD1; J gene: TRBJ2-7; CDR3 protein: CASRLDRAGEQYF; CDR3 DNA: TGTGCCAGCAGGTTGGACAGGGCGGGCGAGCAGTACTTC
clone size: once; V gene: TRBV5-1; D gene: TRBD1; J gene: TRBJ1-1; CDR3 protein: CASSLTGDTEAFF; CDR3 DNA: TGCGCCAGCAGCTTGACAGGGGACACTGAAGCTTTCTTT
clone size: .; V gene: TRBV18; D gene: .; J gene: TRBJ1-1; CDR3 protein: CASSPRGGTEAFF; CDR3 DNA: TGTGCCAGCTCACCGAGGGGAGGGACTGAAGCTTTCTTT
clone size: .; V gene: TRBV9; D gene: .; J gene: TRBJ1-4; CDR3 protein: CASSVAGAVTTNEKLFF; CDR3 DNA: TGTGCCAGCAGCGTCGCAGGGGCGGTAACGACTAATGAAAAACTGTTTTTT
clone size: .; V gene: TRBV11-3; D gene: .; J gene: TRBJ2-7; CDR3 protein: CAIGGGSGNYEQYF; CDR3 DNA: TGTGCCATCGGAGGAGGGTCAGGGAACTACGAGCAGTACTTC
clone size: .; V gene: TRBV6-5; D gene: .; J gene: TRBJ1-2; CDR3 protein: CASRPRAVRELGYTF; CDR3 DNA: TGTGCCAGCAGACCAAGGGCTGTAAGGGAGTTAGGCTACACCTTC
clone size: .; V gene: TRBV6-5; D gene: .; J gene: TRBJ2-1; CDR3 protein: CASSLEGVLVNEQFF; CDR3 DNA: TGTGCCAGCAGTTTGGAAGGGGTCTTAGTCAATGAGCAGTTCTTC
clone size: .; V gene: TRBV7-9; D gene: TRBD1; J gene: TRBJ1-1; CDR3 protein: CASSYTGGNTEAFF; CDR3 DNA: TGTGCCAGCAGCTACACAGGGGGGAACACTGAAGCTTTCTTT
clone size: once; V gene: TRBV6-5; D gene: .; J gene: TRBJ2-1; CDR3 protein: CASSRPGNNEQFF; CDR3 DNA: TGTGCCAGCAGTCGTCCAGGGAACAATGAGCAGTTCTTC
clone size: .; V gene: TRBV12-3/TRBV12-4; D gene: .; J gene: TRBJ1-2; CDR3 protein: CASSLGTRKSCTF; CDR3 DNA: TGTGCCAGCAGTCTAGGGACAAGAAAGAGTTGCACCTTC
clone size: once; V gene: TRBV5-1; D gene: .; J gene: TRBJ1-1; CDR3 protein: CASSSQGTVENTEAFF; CDR3 DNA: TGCGCCAGCAGCTCACAGGGTACGGTTGAGAACACTGAAGCTTTCTTT
clone size: .; V gene: TRBV7-9; D gene: .; J gene: TRBJ2-7; CDR3 protein: CASSRPSGVSYEQYF; CDR3 DNA: TGTGCCAGCAGCCGTCCGTCGGGAGTATCCTACGAGCAGTACTTC
clone size: .; V gene: TRBV2; D gene: .; J gene: TRBJ2-2; CDR3 protein: CASKGGAGGELFF; CDR3 DNA: TGTGCCAGCAAGGGGGGGGCTGGCGGGGAGCTGTTTTTT
clone size: few; V gene: TRBV5-3; D gene: .; J gene: TRBJ1-5; CDR3 protein: CARRPSNRGSNQPQHF; CDR3 DNA: TGTGCCAGAAGACCTTCGAATAGGGGGAGCAATCAGCCCCAGCATTTT
clone size: .; V gene: TRBV19; D gene: .; J gene: TRBJ2-6; CDR3 protein: CASRKAGSGANVLTF; CDR3 DNA: TGTGCCAGTAGGAAGGCGGGCTCTGGGGCCAACGTCCTGACTTTC
clone size: .; V gene: TRBV20-1; D gene: .; J gene: TRBJ2-7; CDR3 protein: CSASTRGYEQYF; CDR3 DNA: TGCAGTGCTAGTACCAGGGGCTACGAGCAGTACTTC
clone size: .; V gene: TRBV6-5; D gene: .; J gene: TRBJ2-7; CDR3 protein: CASEARPYEQYF; CDR3 DNA: TGTGCCAGCGAAGCTAGGCCCTACGAGCAGTACTTC
clone size: .; V gene: TRBV27; D gene: TRBD2; J gene: TRBJ2-7; CDR3 protein: CASSLLASGDQGYEQYF; CDR3 DNA: TGTGCCAGCAGTTTACTGGCTAGCGGGGACCAGGGGTACGAGCAGTACTTC
clone size: .; V gene: TRBV7-9; D gene: .; J gene: TRBJ2-1; CDR3 protein: CASSAGSGHHEQFF; CDR3 DNA: TGTGCCAGCAGCGCAGGTAGCGGTCATCATGAGCAGTTCTTC
clone size: .; V gene: TRBV5-5; D gene: .; J gene: TRBJ1-4; CDR3 protein: CASSEDGGLEKLFF; CDR3 DNA: TGTGCCAGCAGCGAGGACGGAGGTTTGGAAAAACTGTTTTTT
clone size: .; V gene: TRBV6-5; D gene: .; J gene: TRBJ1-4; CDR3 protein: CASSYSIGGLGEKLFF; CDR3 DNA: TGTGCCAGCAGTTACTCGATCGGGGGGTTGGGAGAAAAACTGTTTTTT
clone size: .; V gene: TRBV7-9; D gene: .; J gene: TRBJ1-6; CDR3 protein: CASRRGSSYNSPLHF; CDR3 DNA: TGTGCCAGCAGGCGGGGGAGCTCCTATAATTCACCCCTCCACTTT
clone size: .; V gene: TRBV9; D gene: .; J gene: TRBJ2-2; CDR3 protein: CASSVSTVANTGELFF; CDR3 DNA: TGTGCCAGCAGCGTAAGTACTGTCGCGAACACCGGGGAGCTGTTTTTT